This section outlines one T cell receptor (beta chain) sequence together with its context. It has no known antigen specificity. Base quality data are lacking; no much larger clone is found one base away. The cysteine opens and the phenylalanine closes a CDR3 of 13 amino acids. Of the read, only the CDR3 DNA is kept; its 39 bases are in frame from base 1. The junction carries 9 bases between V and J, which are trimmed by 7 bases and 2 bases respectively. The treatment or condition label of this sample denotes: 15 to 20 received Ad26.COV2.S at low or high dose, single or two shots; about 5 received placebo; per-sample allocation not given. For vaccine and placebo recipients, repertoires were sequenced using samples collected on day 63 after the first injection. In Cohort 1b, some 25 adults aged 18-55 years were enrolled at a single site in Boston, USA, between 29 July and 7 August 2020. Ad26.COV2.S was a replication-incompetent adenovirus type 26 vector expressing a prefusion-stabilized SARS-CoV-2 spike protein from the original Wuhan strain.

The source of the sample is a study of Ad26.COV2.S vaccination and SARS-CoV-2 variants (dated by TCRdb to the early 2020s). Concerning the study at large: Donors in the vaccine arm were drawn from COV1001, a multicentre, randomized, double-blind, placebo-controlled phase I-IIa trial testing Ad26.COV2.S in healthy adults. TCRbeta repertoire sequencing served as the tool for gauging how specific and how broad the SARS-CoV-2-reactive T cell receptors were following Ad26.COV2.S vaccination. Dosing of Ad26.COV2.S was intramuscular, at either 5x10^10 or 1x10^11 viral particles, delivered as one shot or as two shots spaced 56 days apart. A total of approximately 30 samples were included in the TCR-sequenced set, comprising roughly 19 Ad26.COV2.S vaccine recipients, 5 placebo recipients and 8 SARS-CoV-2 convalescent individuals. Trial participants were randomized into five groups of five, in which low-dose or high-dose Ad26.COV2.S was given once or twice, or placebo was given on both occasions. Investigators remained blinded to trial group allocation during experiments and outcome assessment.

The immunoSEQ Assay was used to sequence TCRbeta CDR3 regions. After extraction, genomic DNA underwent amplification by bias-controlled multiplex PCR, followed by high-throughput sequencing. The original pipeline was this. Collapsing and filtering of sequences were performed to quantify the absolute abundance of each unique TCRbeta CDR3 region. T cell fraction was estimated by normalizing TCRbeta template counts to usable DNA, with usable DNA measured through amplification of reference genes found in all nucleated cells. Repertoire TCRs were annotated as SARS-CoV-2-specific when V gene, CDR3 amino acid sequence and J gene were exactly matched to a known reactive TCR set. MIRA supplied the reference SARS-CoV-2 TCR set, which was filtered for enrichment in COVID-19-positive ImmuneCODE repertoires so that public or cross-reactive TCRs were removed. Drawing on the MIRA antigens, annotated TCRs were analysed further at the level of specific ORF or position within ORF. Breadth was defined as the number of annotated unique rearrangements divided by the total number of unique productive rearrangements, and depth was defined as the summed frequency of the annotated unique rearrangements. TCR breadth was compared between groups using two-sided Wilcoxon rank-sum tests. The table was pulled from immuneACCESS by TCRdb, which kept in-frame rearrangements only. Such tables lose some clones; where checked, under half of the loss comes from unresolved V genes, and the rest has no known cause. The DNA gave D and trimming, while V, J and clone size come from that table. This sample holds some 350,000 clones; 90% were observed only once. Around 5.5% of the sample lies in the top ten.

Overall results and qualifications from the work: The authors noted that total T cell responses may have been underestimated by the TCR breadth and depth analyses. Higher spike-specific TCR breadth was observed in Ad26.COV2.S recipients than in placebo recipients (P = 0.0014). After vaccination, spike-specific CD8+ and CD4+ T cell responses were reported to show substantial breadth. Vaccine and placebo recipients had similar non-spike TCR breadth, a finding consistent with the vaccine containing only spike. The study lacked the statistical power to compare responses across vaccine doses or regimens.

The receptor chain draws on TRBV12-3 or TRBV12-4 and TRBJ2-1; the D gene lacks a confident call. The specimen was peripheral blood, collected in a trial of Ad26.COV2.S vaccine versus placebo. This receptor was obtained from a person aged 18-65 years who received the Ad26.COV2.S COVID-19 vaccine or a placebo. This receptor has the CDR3 CASNRDAYNEQFF. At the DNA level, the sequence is TGTGCCAGCAATAGGGATGCCTACAATGAGCAGTTCTTC.